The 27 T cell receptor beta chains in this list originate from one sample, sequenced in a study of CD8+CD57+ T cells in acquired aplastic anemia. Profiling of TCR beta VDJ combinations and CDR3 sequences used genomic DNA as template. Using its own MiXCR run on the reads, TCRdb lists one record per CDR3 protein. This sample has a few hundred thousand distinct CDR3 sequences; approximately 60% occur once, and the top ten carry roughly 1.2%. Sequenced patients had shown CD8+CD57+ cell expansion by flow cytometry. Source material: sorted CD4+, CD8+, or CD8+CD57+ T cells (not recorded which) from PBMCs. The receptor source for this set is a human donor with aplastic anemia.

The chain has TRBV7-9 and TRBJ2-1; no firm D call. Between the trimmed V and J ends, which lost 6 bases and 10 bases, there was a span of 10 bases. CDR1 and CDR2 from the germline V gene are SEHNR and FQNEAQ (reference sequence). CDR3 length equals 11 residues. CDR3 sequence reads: CASSALGEQFF. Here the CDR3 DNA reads TGTGCCAGCAGTGCCCTGGGAGAGCAGTTCTTC. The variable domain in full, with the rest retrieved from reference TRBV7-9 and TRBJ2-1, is DTGVSQNPRHKITKRGQNVTFRCDPISEHNRLYWYRQTLGQGPEFLTYFQNEAQLEKSRLLSDRFSAERPKGSFSTLEIQRTEQGDSAMYLCASSALGEQFFGPGTRLTVL.

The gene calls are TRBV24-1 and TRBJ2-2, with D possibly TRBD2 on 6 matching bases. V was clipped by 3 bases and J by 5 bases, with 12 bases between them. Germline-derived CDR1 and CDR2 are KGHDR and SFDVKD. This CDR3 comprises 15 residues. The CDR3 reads CATSDPASETGELFF. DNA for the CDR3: TGTGCCACCAGTGATCCGGCTAGCGAGACCGGGGAGCTGTTTTTT.

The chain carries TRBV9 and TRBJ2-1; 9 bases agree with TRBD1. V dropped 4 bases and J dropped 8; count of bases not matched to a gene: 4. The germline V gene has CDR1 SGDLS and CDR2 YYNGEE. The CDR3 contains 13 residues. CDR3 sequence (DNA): TGTGCCAGCAGCCCTCGGACAGGGGATGAGCAGTTCTTC. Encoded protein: CASSPRTGDEQFF.

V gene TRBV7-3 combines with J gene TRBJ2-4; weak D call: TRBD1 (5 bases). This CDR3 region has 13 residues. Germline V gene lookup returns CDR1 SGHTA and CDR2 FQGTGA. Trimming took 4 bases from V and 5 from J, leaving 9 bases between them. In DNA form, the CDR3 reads TGTGCCAGCAGCTATGGGGCAGAAAACATTCAGTACTTC. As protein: CASSYGAENIQYF.

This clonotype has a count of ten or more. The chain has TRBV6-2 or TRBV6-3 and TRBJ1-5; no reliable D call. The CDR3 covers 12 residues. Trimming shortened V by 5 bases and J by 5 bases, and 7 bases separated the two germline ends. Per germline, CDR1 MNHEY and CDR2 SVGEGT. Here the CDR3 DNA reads TGTGCCAGCAGTACAACAGATCAGCCCCAGCATTTT. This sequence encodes CASSTTDQPQHF.

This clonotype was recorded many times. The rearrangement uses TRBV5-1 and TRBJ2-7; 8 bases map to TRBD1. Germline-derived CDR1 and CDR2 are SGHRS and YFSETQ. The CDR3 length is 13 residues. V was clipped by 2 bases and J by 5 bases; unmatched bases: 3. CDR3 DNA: TGCGCCAGCAGCTTACGGACAGGGAACGAGCAGTACTTC. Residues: CASSLRTGNEQYF. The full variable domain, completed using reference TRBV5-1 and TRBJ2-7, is KAGVTQTPRYLIKTRGQQVTLSCSPISGHRSVSWYQQTPGQGLQFLFEYFSETQRNKGNFPGRFSGRQFSNSRSEMNVSTLELGDSALYLCASSLRTGNEQYFGPGTRLTVT.

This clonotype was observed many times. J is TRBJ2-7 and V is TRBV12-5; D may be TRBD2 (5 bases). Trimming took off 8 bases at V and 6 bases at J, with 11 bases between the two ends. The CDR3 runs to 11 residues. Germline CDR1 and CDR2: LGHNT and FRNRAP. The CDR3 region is CASSGVGEQYF. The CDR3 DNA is TGTGCTAGTTCCGGGGTCGGCGAGCAGTACTTC.

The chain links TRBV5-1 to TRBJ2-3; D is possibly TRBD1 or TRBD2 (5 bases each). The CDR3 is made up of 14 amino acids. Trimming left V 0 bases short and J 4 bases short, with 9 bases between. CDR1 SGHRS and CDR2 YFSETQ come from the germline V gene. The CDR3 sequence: CASSLDGAADTQYF. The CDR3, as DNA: TGCGCCAGCAGCTTGGACGGGGCGGCAGATACGCAGTATTTT.

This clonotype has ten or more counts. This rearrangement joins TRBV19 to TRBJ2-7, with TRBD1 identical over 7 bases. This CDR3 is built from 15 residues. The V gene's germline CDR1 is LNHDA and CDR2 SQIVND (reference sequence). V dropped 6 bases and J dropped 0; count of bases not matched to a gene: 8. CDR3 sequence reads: CASRIGGQDSYEQYF. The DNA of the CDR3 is TGTGCCAGTAGAATTGGAGGACAGGACTCCTACGAGCAGTACTTC.

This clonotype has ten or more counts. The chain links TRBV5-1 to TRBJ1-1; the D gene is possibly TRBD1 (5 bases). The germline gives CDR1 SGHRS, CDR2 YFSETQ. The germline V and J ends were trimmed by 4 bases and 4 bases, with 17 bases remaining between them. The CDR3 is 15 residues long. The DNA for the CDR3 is TGCGCCAGCAGCCCCGTCGTGGGGCTGGGCACTGAAGCTTTCTTT. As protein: CASSPVVGLGTEAFF.

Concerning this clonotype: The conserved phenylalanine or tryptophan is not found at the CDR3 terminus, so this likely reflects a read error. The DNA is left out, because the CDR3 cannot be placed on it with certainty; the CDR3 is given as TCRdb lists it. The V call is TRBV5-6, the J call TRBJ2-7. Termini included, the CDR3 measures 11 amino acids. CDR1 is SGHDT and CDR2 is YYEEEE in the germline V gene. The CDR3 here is CASSFGYERYL.

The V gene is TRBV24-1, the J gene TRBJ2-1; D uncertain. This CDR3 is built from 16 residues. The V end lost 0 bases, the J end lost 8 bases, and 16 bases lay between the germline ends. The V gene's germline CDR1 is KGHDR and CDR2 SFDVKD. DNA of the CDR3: TGTGCCACCAGTGATTTGAACAGCGCTAGTTTCGATGAGCAGTTCTTC. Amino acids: CATSDLNSASFDEQFF.

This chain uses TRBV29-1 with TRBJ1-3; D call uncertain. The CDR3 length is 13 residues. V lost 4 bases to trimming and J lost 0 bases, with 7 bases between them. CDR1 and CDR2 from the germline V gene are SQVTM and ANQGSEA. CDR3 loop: CSVGQSSGNTIYF. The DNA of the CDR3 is TGCAGCGTTGGTCAGAGCTCTGGAAACACCATATATTTT.

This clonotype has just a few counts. Written as DNA, the CDR3 is TGTGCCAGCAGCCGGACTAGCGGGAGCTCCTACAATGAGCAGTTCTTC. Translated, it gives CASSRTSGSSYNEQFF. The chain couples TRBV7-9 to TRBJ2-1; 13 bases are a match to TRBD2. The trim removed 5 bases at V and 0 bases at J, leaving 1 base unmatched. CDR1 is SEHNR, CDR2 FQNEAQ, per germline (reference sequence). This CDR3 has 16 amino acids. Filled out from reference TRBV7-9 and TRBJ2-1, the complete variable domain reads DTGVSQNPRHKITKRGQNVTFRCDPISEHNRLYWYRQTLGQGPEFLTYFQNEAQLEKSRLLSDRFSAERPKGSFSTLEIQRTEQGDSAMYLCASSRTSGSSYNEQFFGPGTRLTVL.

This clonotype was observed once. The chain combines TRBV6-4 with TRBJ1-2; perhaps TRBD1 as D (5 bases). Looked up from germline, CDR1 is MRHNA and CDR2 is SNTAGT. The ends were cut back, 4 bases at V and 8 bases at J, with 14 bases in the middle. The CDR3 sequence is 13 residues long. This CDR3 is CASSAQGGQGYTF. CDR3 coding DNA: TGTGCCAGCAGTGCCCAGGGCGGCCAGGGCTACACCTTC.

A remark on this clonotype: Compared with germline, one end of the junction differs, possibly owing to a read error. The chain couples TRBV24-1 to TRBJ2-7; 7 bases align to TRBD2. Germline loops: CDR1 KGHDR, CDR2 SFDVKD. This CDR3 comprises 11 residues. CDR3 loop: CATSDPLADPF. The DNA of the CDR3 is TGTGCCACCAGCGATCCCCTAGCGGACCCCTTC.

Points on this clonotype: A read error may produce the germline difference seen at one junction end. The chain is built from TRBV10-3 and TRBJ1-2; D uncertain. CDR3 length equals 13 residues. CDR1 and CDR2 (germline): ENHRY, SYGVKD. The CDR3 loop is CAFSVQEGYGYTF. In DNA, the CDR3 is TGTGCCTTCAGTGTGCAGGAAGGGTATGGCTACACCTTC.

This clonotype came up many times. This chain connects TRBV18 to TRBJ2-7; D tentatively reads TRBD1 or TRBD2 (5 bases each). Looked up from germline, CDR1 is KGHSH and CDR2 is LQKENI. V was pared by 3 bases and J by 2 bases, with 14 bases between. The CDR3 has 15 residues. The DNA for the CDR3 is TGTGCCAGCTCACCGGGACGGAAAGAAACCTACGAGCAGTACTTC. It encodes CASSPGRKETYEQYF.

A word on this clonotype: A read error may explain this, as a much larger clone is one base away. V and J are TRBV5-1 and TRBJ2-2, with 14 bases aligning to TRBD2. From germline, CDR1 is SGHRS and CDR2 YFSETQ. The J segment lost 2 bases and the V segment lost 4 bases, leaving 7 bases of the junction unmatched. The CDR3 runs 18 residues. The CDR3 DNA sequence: TGCGCCAGCAGCAAACCGGGACTAGCGGGGGCTAACACCGGGGAGCTGTTTTTT. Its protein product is CASSKPGLAGANTGELFF.

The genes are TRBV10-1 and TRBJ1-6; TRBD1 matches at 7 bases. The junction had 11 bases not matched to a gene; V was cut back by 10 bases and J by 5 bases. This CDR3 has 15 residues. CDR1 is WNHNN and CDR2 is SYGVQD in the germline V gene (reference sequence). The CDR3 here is CATRGGARDNSPLHF. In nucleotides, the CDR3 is TGCGCCACCAGGGGGGGGGCTAGAGATAATTCACCCCTCCACTTT.

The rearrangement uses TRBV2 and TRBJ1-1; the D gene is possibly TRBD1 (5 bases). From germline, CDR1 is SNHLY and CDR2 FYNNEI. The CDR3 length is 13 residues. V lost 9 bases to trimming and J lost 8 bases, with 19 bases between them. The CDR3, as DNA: TGTGCCAGACAAACGCAGGGAGGGATGGAAGCTTTCTTT. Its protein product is CARQTQGGMEAFF. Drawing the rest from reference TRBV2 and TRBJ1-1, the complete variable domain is EPEVTQTPSHQVTQMGQEVILRCVPISNHLYFYWYRQILGQKVEFLVSFYNNEISEKSEIFDDQFSVERPDGSNFTLKIRSTKLEDSAMYFCARQTQGGMEAFFGQGTRLTVV.

The CDR3 region has the DNA TGTGCCAGCGGATCAAGCTCCTACGAGCAGTACTTC. Translating it yields CASGSSSYEQYF. J is TRBJ2-7 and V is TRBV2; D gene ambiguous. Germline loops: CDR1 SNHLY, CDR2 FYNNEI. The ends were cut back, 8 bases at V and 0 bases at J, with 8 bases in the middle. The CDR3 is 12 residues long.

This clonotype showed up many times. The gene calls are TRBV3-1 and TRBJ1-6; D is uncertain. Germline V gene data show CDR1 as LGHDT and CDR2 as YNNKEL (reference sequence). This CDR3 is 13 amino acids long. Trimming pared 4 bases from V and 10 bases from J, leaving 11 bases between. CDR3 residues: CASSPVLGSPLHF. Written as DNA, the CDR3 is TGTGCCAGCAGCCCAGTTTTGGGGTCACCCCTCCACTTT.

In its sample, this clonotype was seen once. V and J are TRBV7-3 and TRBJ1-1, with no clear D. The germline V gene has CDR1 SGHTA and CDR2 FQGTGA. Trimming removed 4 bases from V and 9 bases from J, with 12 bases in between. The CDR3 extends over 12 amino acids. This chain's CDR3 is CASSYGGDKAFF. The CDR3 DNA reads TGTGCCAGCAGCTACGGAGGAGACAAAGCTTTCTTT.

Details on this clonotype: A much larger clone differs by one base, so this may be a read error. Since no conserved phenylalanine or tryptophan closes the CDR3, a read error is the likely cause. The CDR3, as DNA: TGTGCCAGCAGTTACTCCGGGACAGGGCGTGGCGAGCAGTACTCC. This codes for CASSYSGTGRGEQYS. The V and J genes are TRBV6-5 and TRBJ2-7, with 9 bases that match TRBD1. The V and J ends lost 0 bases and 6 bases, in that order; junction bases with no gene match: 6. The CDR3 loop spans 15 amino acids. Germline V gene lookup returns CDR1 MNHEY and CDR2 SVGAGI.

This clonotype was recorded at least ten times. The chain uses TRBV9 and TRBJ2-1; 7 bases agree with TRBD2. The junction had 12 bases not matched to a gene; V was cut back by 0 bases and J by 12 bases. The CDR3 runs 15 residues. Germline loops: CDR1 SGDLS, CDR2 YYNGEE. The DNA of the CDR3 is TGTGCCAGCAGCGTAGGGTCTTTGAGCGGGGAGGGGCAGTTCTTC. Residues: CASSVGSLSGEGQFF.

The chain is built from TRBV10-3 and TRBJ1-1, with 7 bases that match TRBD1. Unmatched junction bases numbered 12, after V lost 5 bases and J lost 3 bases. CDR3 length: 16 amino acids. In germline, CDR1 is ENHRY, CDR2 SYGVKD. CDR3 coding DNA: TGTGCCATCAGTCGGACTGGACAGGACGGAGACACTGAAGCTTTCTTT. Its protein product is CAISRTGQDGDTEAFF.